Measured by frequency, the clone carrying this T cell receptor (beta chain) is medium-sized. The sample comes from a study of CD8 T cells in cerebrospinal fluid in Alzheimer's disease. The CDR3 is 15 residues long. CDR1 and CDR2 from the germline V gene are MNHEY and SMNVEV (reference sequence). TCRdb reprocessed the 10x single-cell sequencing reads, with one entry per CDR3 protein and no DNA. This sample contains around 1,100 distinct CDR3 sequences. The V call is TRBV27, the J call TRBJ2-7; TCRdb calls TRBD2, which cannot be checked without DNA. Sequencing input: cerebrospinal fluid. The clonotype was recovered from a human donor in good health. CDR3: CASSLGSGSPYEQYF.